A single T cell receptor (beta chain) is shown here with its context. The V end lost 1 base, the J end lost 6 bases, and 9 bases lay between the germline ends. Germline V gives CDR1 MNHNS, CDR2 SASEGT. The CDR3 consists of 13 residues. The source of the sample is a study of blood T cell repertoires in COVID-19. Study in general: Donors in the United States, Italy and Spain gave samples during acute or convalescent COVID-19. Sample material is recorded as cDNA or gDNA derived from T cells, B-cell-depleted T cells, or PBMCs.

The authors' processing: Amplified reference gene primers provided the basis for estimating nucleated cell counts. The protocol was immunoSEQ multiplex PCR, while the TCRdb copy is restricted to in-frame clones and leaves out a portion. Clone size and the V and J calls come from that table; the DNA yielded D and trimming. The sample consists of about 43,000 clones, around nine tenths of them appearing once. This receptor was identified in a human donor in a cohort sampled during active COVID-19. The rearrangement uses TRBV6-1 and TRBJ1-1; D may be TRBD1 (5 bases). Input material: peripheral blood. DNA for the CDR3: TGTGCCAGCAGTGAAGTCAGGGCATCTGAAGCTTTCTTT. Protein product: CASSEVRASEAFF.